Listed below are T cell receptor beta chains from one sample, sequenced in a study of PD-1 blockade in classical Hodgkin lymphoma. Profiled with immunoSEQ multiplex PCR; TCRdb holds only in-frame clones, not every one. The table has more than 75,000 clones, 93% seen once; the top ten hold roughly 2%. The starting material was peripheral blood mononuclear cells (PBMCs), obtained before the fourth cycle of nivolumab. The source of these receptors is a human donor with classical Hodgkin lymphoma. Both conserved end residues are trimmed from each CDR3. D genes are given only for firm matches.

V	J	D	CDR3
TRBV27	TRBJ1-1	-	ASRSDVVNTEAF
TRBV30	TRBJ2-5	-	AWSVRGHETQY
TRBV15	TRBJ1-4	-	ATSREVEKLF
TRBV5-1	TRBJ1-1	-	ASSLAGSGNTEAF
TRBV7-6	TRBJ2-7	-	ASSLDGGVHEQY
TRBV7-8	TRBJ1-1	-	ASSLELNTEAF
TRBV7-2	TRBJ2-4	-	ASSLAWVNIQY
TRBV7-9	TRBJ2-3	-	ASSSPIGLDTQY
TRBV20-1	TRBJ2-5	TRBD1	STMQQGAQY
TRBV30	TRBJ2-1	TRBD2	AWRKWEGRNEQF
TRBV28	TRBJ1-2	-	ASGLPRTVKYGYT
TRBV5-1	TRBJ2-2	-	ASSSGHHTGELF
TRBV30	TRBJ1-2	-	AWSEDYGYT
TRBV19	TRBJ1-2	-	ASSMRAANYGYT
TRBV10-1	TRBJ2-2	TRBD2	ASSEPRFAGGTGELF
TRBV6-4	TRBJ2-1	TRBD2	ASSDIPAGGLREQF
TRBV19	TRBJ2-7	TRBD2	ASSGTNSYEQY
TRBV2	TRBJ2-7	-	ASRISTGEQY
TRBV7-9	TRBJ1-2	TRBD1	ASSLRGTGGDGYT
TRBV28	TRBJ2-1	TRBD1	ASSLFAAGGYDEQF
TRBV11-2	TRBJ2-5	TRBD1	ASRWTGRETQY
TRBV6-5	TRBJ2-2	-	ASSYGLGNTGELF
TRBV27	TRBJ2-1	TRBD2	ASRLGGSSYNEQF
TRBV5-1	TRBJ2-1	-	ASSLVGEQF
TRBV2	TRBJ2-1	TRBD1	ASSESRAGGRHEQF
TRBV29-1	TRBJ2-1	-	SVKLTAGEQF
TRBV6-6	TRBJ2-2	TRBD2	ASKRPGLSGELF
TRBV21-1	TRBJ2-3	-	ASSNSSALSTDTQY